The entry below describes one T cell receptor (beta chain). All patients were mismatch repair deficient, assessed by either PCR or immunohistochemistry. The TCR-sequenced patients were three responders to pembrolizumab. The sample belongs to a study of PD-1 blockade in mismatch repair-deficient tumors. Here immunoSEQ multiplex PCR was the method, and the copy in TCRdb shows in-frame clones only, minus some. This table has more than 95,000 clones, around 87% appearing once. This sequence was found in an adult with mismatch repair-deficient cancer. The sequencing used peripheral blood, collected 44 weeks after starting pembrolizumab.

CDR3 sequence: CATTRVLGGDTQYF. The CDR3 coding sequence is TGTGCCACCACCCGGGTCCTAGGCGGAGATACGCAGTATTTT. The rearrangement uses TRBV28 and TRBJ2-3; D ambiguous. Germline V gives CDR1 MDHEN, CDR2 SYDVKM. The length of the CDR3 is 14 residues. Trimming pared 10 bases from V and 5 bases from J, leaving 19 bases between.